Listed below are T cell receptor beta chains from one sample, sequenced in a study of memory CD4+ T cells and cytomegalovirus serostatus. Only in-frame clones appear in the TCRdb table, and some are missing; sequencing was by immunoSEQ multiplex PCR. The sample consists of tens of thousands of clones, 79% of them appearing once. Sample: memory CD4+ T cells from blood. The receptors were sampled from an adult in good health and CMV-seronegative. Both conserved end residues are part of each CDR3. A D gene is named only where the DNA matches it firmly. Expanded clones get a size class; other rows say once, few or many, or leave the size out.

clone size: .; J gene: TRBJ1-1; CDR3 length: 16; V gene: TRBV5-1; D gene: TRBD1; CDR3 DNA: TGCGCCAGCAGCTCCGGACAGGACCTCCTCAACACTGAAGCTTTCTTT; CDR3 protein: CASSSGQDLLNTEAFF
clone size: .; J gene: TRBJ1-1; CDR3 length: 16; V gene: TRBV7-9; D gene: TRBD1; CDR3 DNA: TGTGCCAGCAGCTTTGGGACAGGGGGCGTGTACACTGAAGCTTTCTTT; CDR3 protein: CASSFGTGGVYTEAFF
clone size: once; J gene: TRBJ2-5; CDR3 length: 18; V gene: TRBV4-1; D gene: TRBD2; CDR3 DNA: TGCGCCAGCAGCCAGGAACTAGCGGGAGGATGGGCAGAAGAGACCCAGTACTTC; CDR3 protein: CASSQELAGGWAEETQYF
clone size: .; J gene: TRBJ2-5; CDR3 length: 13; V gene: TRBV19; D gene: TRBD1; CDR3 DNA: TGTGCCAGTAGGACAGGGGTGACGGAGACCCAGTACTTC; CDR3 protein: CASRTGVTETQYF
clone size: .; J gene: TRBJ2-3; CDR3 length: 14; V gene: TRBV29-1; D gene: .; CDR3 DNA: TGCAGCGTTGACCAAAGGAAGCGGGTGGATACGCAGTATTTT; CDR3 protein: CSVDQRKRVDTQYF
clone size: once; J gene: TRBJ2-3; CDR3 length: 17; V gene: TRBV12-5; D gene: .; CDR3 DNA: TGTGCTAGTGGTTTGGTACGGTGGGACCCCAGCACAGATACGCAGTATTTT; CDR3 protein: CASGLVRWDPSTDTQYF
clone size: .; J gene: TRBJ1-5; CDR3 length: 15; V gene: TRBV5-6; D gene: .; CDR3 DNA: TGTGCCAGCAGCCTGCGACAGGTACGGAATCAGCCCCAGCATTTT; CDR3 protein: CASSLRQVRNQPQHF
clone size: .; J gene: TRBJ1-3; CDR3 length: 11; V gene: TRBV2; D gene: .; CDR3 DNA: TGTGCCAGTTCTCGGGGGCACACCATATATTTT; CDR3 protein: CASSRGHTIYF
clone size: once; J gene: TRBJ2-7; CDR3 length: 11; V gene: TRBV30; D gene: .; CDR3 DNA: TGTGCCTGGAGTGTACAGGACGAGCAGTACTTC; CDR3 protein: CAWSVQDEQYF
clone size: .; J gene: TRBJ2-7; CDR3 length: 16; V gene: TRBV6-1; D gene: TRBD1; CDR3 DNA: TGTGCCAGCAGTGAGAGGACAGGGGGTTCCTCCTACGAGCAGTACTTC; CDR3 protein: CASSERTGGSSYEQYF
clone size: .; J gene: TRBJ2-2; CDR3 length: 16; V gene: TRBV5-1; D gene: .; CDR3 DNA: TGCGCCAGCAGCTTGACGGTCCTCGGGATCACCGGGGAGCTGTTTTTT; CDR3 protein: CASSLTVLGITGELFF
clone size: once; J gene: TRBJ2-7; CDR3 length: 15; V gene: TRBV5-1; D gene: TRBD2; CDR3 DNA: TGCGCCAGCAGCTTGTTGGCTAGCGGAGGGTACGAGCAGTACTTC; CDR3 protein: CASSLLASGGYEQYF
clone size: .; J gene: TRBJ1-2; CDR3 length: 15; V gene: TRBV30; D gene: TRBD1; CDR3 DNA: TGTGCCTGGAATACGTTGGGACAGGGTTTTTCTGGCTACACCTTC; CDR3 protein: CAWNTLGQGFSGYTF
clone size: .; J gene: TRBJ1-5; CDR3 length: 13; V gene: TRBV18; D gene: .; CDR3 DNA: TGTGCCAGCTCACCCTCACAAGGGCAGCCCCAGCATTTT; CDR3 protein: CASSPSQGQPQHF
clone size: .; J gene: TRBJ2-1; CDR3 length: 18; V gene: TRBV5-1; D gene: TRBD1; CDR3 DNA: TGCGCCAGCAGCCCGTCGTTGACGGGACAGGGTTCCTACAATGAGCAGTTCTTC; CDR3 protein: CASSPSLTGQGSYNEQFF
clone size: few; J gene: TRBJ2-2; CDR3 length: 17; V gene: TRBV5-1; D gene: TRBD2; CDR3 DNA: TGCGCCAGCAATTTAGGACTAGCGGGATTGAACACCGGGGAGCTGTTTTTT; CDR3 protein: CASNLGLAGLNTGELFF
clone size: .; J gene: TRBJ2-7; CDR3 length: 14; V gene: TRBV5-5; D gene: .; CDR3 DNA: TGTGCCAGCAGCCCCAGACTAGAACGCTACGAGCAGTACTTC; CDR3 protein: CASSPRLERYEQYF
clone size: .; J gene: TRBJ2-1; CDR3 length: 17; V gene: TRBV4-1; D gene: TRBD2; CDR3 DNA: TGCGCCAGCAGCCGCCAGAGGCTAGCGGGAGTAACAGGAGAGCAGTTCTTC; CDR3 protein: CASSRQRLAGVTGEQFF
clone size: .; J gene: TRBJ1-2; CDR3 length: 16; V gene: TRBV7-2; D gene: .; CDR3 DNA: TGTGCCAGCAGCTCCTCCGGAGGGGTAGTCAGCTATGGCTACACCTTC; CDR3 protein: CASSSSGGVVSYGYTF
clone size: .; J gene: TRBJ2-7; CDR3 length: 13; V gene: TRBV11-2; D gene: .; CDR3 DNA: TGTGCCAGCAGCTTAGGAGGGTATGGCGAGCAGTACTTC; CDR3 protein: CASSLGGYGEQYF
clone size: once; J gene: TRBJ2-7; CDR3 length: 15; V gene: TRBV7-6; D gene: TRBD1; CDR3 DNA: TGTGCCAGCAGCTTAGGTAGGCAGGGGGCCTACGAGCAGTACTTC; CDR3 protein: CASSLGRQGAYEQYF
clone size: .; J gene: TRBJ2-1; CDR3 length: 11; V gene: TRBV30; D gene: .; CDR3 DNA: TGTGCCTGGAGTGCCTTGAATGAGCAGTTCTTC; CDR3 protein: CAWSALNEQFF
clone size: .; J gene: TRBJ1-1; CDR3 length: 14; V gene: TRBV2; D gene: .; CDR3 DNA: TGTGCCAGCACCCTCCTAGGGTGGAGGACTGAAGCTTTCTTT; CDR3 protein: CASTLLGWRTEAFF
clone size: .; J gene: TRBJ2-2; CDR3 length: 14; V gene: TRBV19; D gene: .; CDR3 DNA: TGTGCCAGTCTCAGCCCAGGGAAAATCGGGGAGCTGTTTTTT; CDR3 protein: CASLSPGKIGELFF
clone size: once; J gene: TRBJ1-2; CDR3 length: 13; V gene: TRBV4-1; D gene: .; CDR3 DNA: TGCGCCAGCAGCCAAGGAGGGGACTATGGCTACACCTTC; CDR3 protein: CASSQGGDYGYTF
clone size: .; J gene: TRBJ1-1; CDR3 length: 12; V gene: TRBV6-5; D gene: .; CDR3 DNA: TGTGCCAGCAGTCGGGGTAACACTGAAGCTTTCTTT; CDR3 protein: CASSRGNTEAFF
clone size: medium-sized; J gene: TRBJ1-3; CDR3 length: 14; V gene: TRBV5-4; D gene: TRBD1; CDR3 DNA: TGTGCCAGCAGCCCTACAGGGGGAAGAAACACCATATATTTT; CDR3 protein: CASSPTGGRNTIYF
clone size: .; J gene: TRBJ2-7; CDR3 length: 12; V gene: TRBV29-1; D gene: TRBD1; CDR3 DNA: TGCAGCGTTGCAGGGGGAATCTACGAGCAGTACTTC; CDR3 protein: CSVAGGIYEQYF
clone size: .; J gene: TRBJ2-1; CDR3 length: 13; V gene: TRBV15; D gene: TRBD2; CDR3 DNA: TGTGCCACCAGCAGGGCGACTAGCGATGAGCAGTTCTTC; CDR3 protein: CATSRATSDEQFF
clone size: once; J gene: TRBJ2-5; CDR3 length: 13; V gene: TRBV7-7; D gene: TRBD2; CDR3 DNA: TGTGCCAGCAGCCTCAGCGGGGGGGAGACCCAGTACTTC; CDR3 protein: CASSLSGGETQYF
clone size: .; J gene: TRBJ2-1; CDR3 length: 13; V gene: TRBV18; D gene: TRBD1; CDR3 DNA: TGTGCCAGCTCGCGAACAGGGGGCAATGAGCAGTTCTTC; CDR3 protein: CASSRTGGNEQFF
clone size: few; J gene: TRBJ1-4; CDR3 length: 13; V gene: TRBV14; D gene: TRBD1; CDR3 DNA: TGTGCCAGCAGCGATCACAGGGGTCTTGGACTGTTTTTT; CDR3 protein: CASSDHRGLGLFF
clone size: .; J gene: TRBJ2-3; CDR3 length: 15; V gene: TRBV2; D gene: TRBD1; CDR3 DNA: TGTGCCAGCAGCCCCGACAGGGGGTGGGCAGATACGCAGTATTTT; CDR3 protein: CASSPDRGWADTQYF
clone size: .; J gene: TRBJ1-1; CDR3 length: 12; V gene: TRBV29-1; D gene: TRBD1; CDR3 DNA: TGCAGCGTGCGGGACAGGCACACTGAAGCTTTCTTT; CDR3 protein: CSVRDRHTEAFF
clone size: once; J gene: TRBJ1-2; CDR3 length: 15; V gene: TRBV11-2; D gene: TRBD1; CDR3 DNA: TGTGCCGGCCACCTTTCTGGACAGGGGAAACGCGGCTACACCTTC; CDR3 protein: CAGHLSGQGKRGYTF
clone size: .; J gene: TRBJ2-4; CDR3 length: 17; V gene: TRBV28; D gene: TRBD1; CDR3 DNA: TGTGCCAGCAGTTTATTGCGGGACAGGGGTGCCAAAAACATTCAGTACTTC; CDR3 protein: CASSLLRDRGAKNIQYF
clone size: .; J gene: TRBJ1-2; CDR3 length: 13; V gene: TRBV5-4; D gene: TRBD1; CDR3 DNA: TGTGCCAGCAGCAAGGACAGGCAGAATGGCTACACCTTC; CDR3 protein: CASSKDRQNGYTF
clone size: .; J gene: TRBJ1-1; CDR3 length: 14; V gene: TRBV15; D gene: .; CDR3 DNA: TGTGCCACCAGCAGAGATCCGGGACGGGGGGAAGCTTTCTTT; CDR3 protein: CATSRDPGRGEAFF
clone size: .; J gene: TRBJ2-3; CDR3 length: 14; V gene: TRBV5-1; D gene: .; CDR3 DNA: TGCGCCAGCAGGGATCAGGGAGTCACAGATACGCAGTATTTT; CDR3 protein: CASRDQGVTDTQYF
clone size: .; J gene: TRBJ1-1; CDR3 length: 13; V gene: TRBV12-5; D gene: .; CDR3 DNA: TGTGCTAGTGGTAAGGACGGTGTCACTGAAGCTTTCTTT; CDR3 protein: CASGKDGVTEAFF
clone size: .; J gene: TRBJ2-1; CDR3 length: 15; V gene: TRBV9; D gene: .; CDR3 DNA: TGTGCCAGCAGCCTCGGGCCCGGGATAAACAATGAGCAGTTCTTC; CDR3 protein: CASSLGPGINNEQFF
clone size: few; J gene: TRBJ2-7; CDR3 length: 13; V gene: TRBV4-2; D gene: .; CDR3 DNA: TGTGCCAGCAGCCAAGACAGTAATTACGAGCAGTACTTC; CDR3 protein: CASSQDSNYEQYF
clone size: .; J gene: TRBJ2-3; CDR3 length: 14; V gene: TRBV5-1; D gene: .; CDR3 DNA: TGCGCCAGCAGCTCTCTTGACCCTCCGAGGGCGCAGTATTTT; CDR3 protein: CASSSLDPPRAQYF
clone size: .; J gene: TRBJ1-5; CDR3 length: 18; V gene: TRBV5-8; D gene: TRBD1; CDR3 DNA: TGTGCCAGCAGCGACTACAGGGGAGCCCTAATCCGCAATCAGCCCCAGCATTTT; CDR3 protein: CASSDYRGALIRNQPQHF
clone size: once; J gene: TRBJ2-2; CDR3 length: 14; V gene: TRBV12-5; D gene: .; CDR3 DNA: TGTGCTAGTGGTTCCGGACGGGACACCGGGGAGCTGTTTTTT; CDR3 protein: CASGSGRDTGELFF
clone size: .; J gene: TRBJ1-2; CDR3 length: 13; V gene: TRBV6-6; D gene: .; CDR3 DNA: TGTGCCAGCAGTTACCAGGGTACCTATGGCTACACCTTC; CDR3 protein: CASSYQGTYGYTF
clone size: .; J gene: TRBJ1-2; CDR3 length: 13; V gene: TRBV10-1; D gene: .; CDR3 DNA: TGCGCCAGCAGTGAGTCTGGGCGAGGGGGCTACACCTTC; CDR3 protein: CASSESGRGGYTF
clone size: .; J gene: TRBJ2-1; CDR3 length: 13; V gene: TRBV7-7; D gene: TRBD1; CDR3 DNA: TGTGCTAGCAGCTTCGACAGGGGGAATGAGCAGTTCTTC; CDR3 protein: CASSFDRGNEQFF
clone size: .; J gene: TRBJ1-4; CDR3 length: 16; V gene: TRBV7-2; D gene: TRBD1; CDR3 DNA: TGTGCCAGCAGCTTAGTTGGGGGACAGAGCAATGAAAAACTGTTTTTT; CDR3 protein: CASSLVGGQSNEKLFF
clone size: .; J gene: TRBJ2-1; CDR3 length: 12; V gene: TRBV7-2; D gene: .; CDR3 DNA: TGTGCCAGCAGCGAGGCGGGGACAAAGCAGTTCTTC; CDR3 protein: CASSEAGTKQFF